This entry lists 14 T cell receptor beta chains sequenced from one sample in a study of OX40 agonist ivuxolimab in advanced cancers. Sequencing was performed with immunoSEQ multiplex PCR; in TCRdb, only in-frame clones are kept and a portion is missing. This table holds fewer than 50,000 clones, more than 75% found once. Sample: CD4+ or CD8+ T cells sorted from blood, taken in a trial of the OX40 agonist ivuxolimab. These TCRs come from an adult with an advanced solid tumor such as melanoma, head and neck, liver or kidney cancer.

The J gene is TRBJ1-1, the V gene TRBV5-1; D uncertain. Germline V lookup: CDR1 SGHRS, CDR2 YFSETQ. The CDR3 has 14 residues. V shed 7 bases and J shed 5 bases, with 18 bases lying between them. The CDR3 sequence: CASGWRDLGTEAFF. The CDR3 nucleotides read TGCGCCAGCGGCTGGCGGGATTTGGGGACTGAAGCTTTCTTT.

This clone showed up just once. V usage is TRBV9 and J usage is TRBJ2-3, with TRBD2 as a possible D gene (6 bases). Germline CDR1 and CDR2: SGDLS and YYNGEE. The CDR3 totals 14 residues. Trimming took off 6 bases at V and 0 bases at J, with 11 bases between the two ends. The CDR3: CASNGGASTDTQYF. CDR3 bases: TGTGCCAGCAATGGCGGGGCTAGCACAGATACGCAGTATTTT.

This rearrangement joins TRBV4-3 to TRBJ2-1; 10 nucleotides align to TRBD2. Germline-derived CDR1 and CDR2 are LGHNA and YSLEER. CDR3 length equals 16 residues. The junction had 6 bases not matched to a gene; V was cut back by 0 bases and J by 7 bases. CDR3 region: CASSQELLAGSNEQFF. The CDR3 region has the DNA TGCGCCAGCAGCCAAGAACTACTAGCGGGATCGAATGAGCAGTTCTTC.

The chain uses TRBV2 and TRBJ2-7, with D possibly TRBD2 on 5 matching bases. V was cut by 6 bases and J by 3 bases, with 9 bases left in between. Germline CDR1 and CDR2: SNHLY and FYNNEI. The CDR3 covers 12 residues. The CDR3 is CASSLEGYEQYF. DNA for the CDR3: TGTGCCAGCAGCTTAGAGGGCTACGAGCAGTACTTC.

This chain joins TRBV7-9 and TRBJ1-1; a weak D match, TRBD1 (6 bases). CDR3 size: 16 residues. Trimming removed 2 bases at V and 0 bases at J, with 13 bases between. Germline-derived CDR1 and CDR2 are SEHNR and FQNEAQ (reference sequence). The CDR3 protein is CASSLRGRQMNTEAFF. The DNA for the CDR3 is TGTGCCAGCAGCTTAAGGGGGAGACAGATGAACACTGAAGCTTTCTTT.

The rearrangement links TRBV19 to TRBJ1-1; D possibly corresponds to TRBD1 (6 bases). CDR3 length: 16 residues. Deletions cut 10 bases from V and 0 bases from J, with 21 bases between. Germline assignment: CDR1 LNHDA and CDR2 SQIVND (reference sequence). CDR3 coding DNA: TGTGCCACCTTCTACCGGGACACCCTATTGAACACTGAAGCTTTCTTT. This translates into CATFYRDTLLNTEAFF.

The table lists this clone with a count of one. This sequence joins TRBV6-1 and TRBJ1-1, with 8 nucleotides matching TRBD1. This CDR3 has 14 residues. The V segment lost 5 bases and the J segment 1 base; nucleotides outside the gene matches: 3. Germline V lookup: CDR1 MNHNS, CDR2 SASEGT. In DNA, the CDR3 is TGTGCCAGCAGTCTTACAGGGGGGAACACTGAAGCTTTCTTT. This gives the protein CASSLTGGNTEAFF.

This clone was seen at least ten times. This chain connects TRBV5-6 to TRBJ2-7; 9 nucleotides line up with TRBD2. J gave up 3 bases and V 4 bases, and 11 bases lay outside the gene matches. CDR3 size: 16 residues. CDR1 is SGHDT, CDR2 YYEEEE, per germline. The CDR3 bases are TGTGCCAGCAGCCCGATCGAGACTAGCGGATTCTACGAGCAGTACTTC. Encoded protein: CASSPIETSGFYEQYF.

The chain has TRBV9 and TRBJ2-1; either TRBD1 or TRBD2 may fit D (7 bases each). Trimming left V 1 base short and J 2 bases short, with 13 bases between. This CDR3 region has 16 residues. Germline V CDR1 and CDR2: SGDLS, YYNGEE. This CDR3 is CASSVMGGGAYNEQFF. The CDR3 nucleotides are TGTGCCAGCAGCGTAATGGGAGGGGGCGCCTACAATGAGCAGTTCTTC.

The chain couples TRBV28 to TRBJ2-3; no definite D call. The CDR3 is 16 amino acids. Germline CDR1 is MDHEN and CDR2 is SYDVKM. V lost 5 bases to trimming and J lost 0 bases, with 15 bases between them. The CDR3: CASSPGRYTSTDTQYF. CDR3 nucleotides: TGTGCCAGCAGTCCCGGACGGTACACTAGCACAGATACGCAGTATTTT.

CDR3 in DNA: TGTGCCAGTAGTATTACAGGGACGTACGAGCAGTACTTC. This encodes CASSITGTYEQYF. The rearrangement uses TRBV19 and TRBJ2-7; the D gene is possibly TRBD1 (6 bases). V lost 3 bases and J lost 4, with 10 bases in between. The CDR3 has 13 amino acids. Germline loops: CDR1 LNHDA, CDR2 SQIVND (reference sequence).

This clone was seen just once. The chain couples TRBV18 to TRBJ2-1; a possible D gene is TRBD2 (5 bases). The V end lost 4 bases, the J end lost 8 bases, and 18 bases lay between the germline ends. The CDR3 has 15 amino acids. Germline-derived CDR1 and CDR2 are KGHSH and LQKENI. The CDR3 reads CASSLGLPPLDEQFF. CDR3 sequence (DNA): TGTGCCAGCTCACTCGGACTCCCGCCGCTCGATGAGCAGTTCTTC.

A remark on this clone: The same CDR3 can be traced to other DNA sequences in this sample. J is TRBJ1-5 and V is TRBV7-9, with D unresolved. The CDR3 loop spans 12 amino acids. The ends were cut back, 1 base at V and 6 bases at J, with 4 bases in the middle. Per germline, CDR1 SEHNR and CDR2 FQNEAQ (reference sequence). The CDR3: CASSLDSQPQHF. The CDR3 DNA reads as TGTGCCAGCAGCTTAGATAGTCAGCCCCAGCATTTT.

This clone has just one count. The chain employs TRBV14 and TRBJ1-4, with unresolved D. Per the germline V gene, CDR1 is SGHDN and CDR2 is FVKESK. The CDR3 loop spans 15 amino acids. V was cut by 0 bases and J by 3 bases, with 8 bases left in between. CDR3 DNA: TGTGCCAGCAGCCAAGAGAGGGCGGCTAATGAAAAACTGTTTTTT. This codes for CASSQERAANEKLFF.